The 10 T cell receptor beta chains presented below share a single source sample, sequenced in a study of cytomegalovirus exposure and HLA in healthy donors. Researchers ran the PCR with 60 Vbeta and 13 Jbeta primers. Clones were sequenced by immunoSEQ multiplex PCR, and TCRdb holds only the in-frame ones, with some missing. This sample has 100,000 to 150,000 clones, with around 77% found just once. Sequencing input: PBMCs. The receptors derive from a man between 18 and 29 years old in good health and CMV-seropositive.

The J gene is TRBJ2-7, the V gene TRBV7-9; 14 positions agree with TRBD2. Germline V gene sequence: CDR1 SEHNR, CDR2 FQNEAQ (reference sequence). The junction had 9 bases not matched to a gene; V was cut back by 5 bases and J by 3 bases. The length of the CDR3 is 17 residues. The CDR3 sequence is CASSLAGLAGEVYEQYF. The CDR3 bases are TGTGCCAGCAGCCTCGCGGGACTAGCGGGAGAAGTCTACGAGCAGTACTTC. The variable domain in full, with the rest retrieved from reference TRBV7-9 and TRBJ2-7, is DTGVSQNPRHKITKRGQNVTFRCDPISEHNRLYWYRQTLGQGPEFLTYFQNEAQLEKSRLLSDRFSAERPKGSFSTLEIQRTEQGDSAMYLCASSLAGLAGEVYEQYFGPGTRLTVT.

The chain links TRBV5-1 to TRBJ1-2, with D perhaps matching TRBD1 (5 bases). CDR1 and CDR2 from the germline V gene are SGHRS and YFSETQ. The CDR3 extends over 18 amino acids. Between the trimmed V and J ends, which lost 0 bases and 4 bases, there was a span of 22 bases. CDR3 region: CASSLVDWTGQRGYGYTF. CDR3 in DNA: TGCGCCAGCAGCTTGGTGGATTGGACGGGCCAAAGGGGCTATGGCTACACCTTC.

The rearrangement links TRBV11-1 to TRBJ2-7, with no clear D. Trimming left V 4 bases short and J 5 bases short, with 15 bases between. In germline, CDR1 is SGHAT, CDR2 FQDESV (reference sequence). CDR3 length equals 14 residues. The CDR3 sequence: CASSSKMISDEQYF. CDR3 nucleotide sequence: TGTGCCAGCAGCTCTAAGATGATATCCGACGAGCAGTACTTC.

The rearrangement joins TRBV13 to TRBJ2-7; 7 bases line up with TRBD1. The V and J ends lost 5 bases and 5 bases, in that order; junction bases with no gene match: 12. The CDR3 has 15 amino acids. From germline, CDR1 is PRHDT and CDR2 FYEKMQ (reference sequence). The CDR3 spells CASSPPDRESHEQYF. CDR3 nucleotides: TGTGCCAGCAGCCCCCCAGACAGGGAATCCCACGAGCAGTACTTC.

This clone was observed once. The J gene is TRBJ1-2, the V gene TRBV11-2, with 9 bases that match TRBD1. The germline gives CDR1 SGHAT, CDR2 FQNNGV. This CDR3 contains 15 residues. The J segment lost 8 bases and the V segment lost 5 bases, leaving 12 bases of the junction unmatched. The CDR3 bases are TGTGCCAGCAGCAACACAGGGGGCCCGAGTCGCGGCTACACCTTC. It specifies CASSNTGGPSRGYTF.

The chain carries TRBV28 and TRBJ1-1; D not resolved. The CDR3 has 14 amino acids. In germline, CDR1 is MDHEN, CDR2 SYDVKM. V was pared by 3 bases and J by 1 base, with 9 bases between. In DNA form, the CDR3 reads TGTGCCAGCAGTTTTCTACAGAAGAACACTGAAGCTTTCTTT. It codes for CASSFLQKNTEAFF. The variable domain in full, with the rest retrieved from reference TRBV28 and TRBJ1-1, is DVKVTQSSRYLVKRTGEKVFLECVQDMDHENMFWYRQDPGLGLRLIYFSYDVKMKEKGDIPEGYSVSREKKERFSLILESASTNQTSMYLCASSFLQKNTEAFFGQGTRLTVV.

This clone has a count of ten or more. The chain links TRBV6-5 to TRBJ2-4, with D possibly being TRBD2 (5 bases). This CDR3 spans 13 amino acids. CDR1 and CDR2 (germline): MNHEY, SVGAGI. The V end lost 6 bases, the J end lost 5 bases, and 11 bases lay between the germline ends. CDR3 protein: CASRSLGENIQYF. The CDR3 DNA follows: TGTGCCAGCAGATCCCTCGGGGAAAACATTCAGTACTTC.

Concerning this clone itself: One end of the junction is discordant with germline, which a read error may explain. This CDR3 is also generated by other DNA sequences in the sample. This sequence joins TRBV6-5 and TRBJ1-1, with a weak D call TRBD1 (5 bases). The CDR3 spans 13 residues. Germline V gene sequence: CDR1 MNHEY, CDR2 SVGAGI. This CDR3 reads CASSLDMNTEAFF. Here the CDR3 DNA reads TGTGCCAGCAGTTTGGACATGAACACTGAAGCTTTCTTC.

The chain uses TRBV4-1 and TRBJ1-3; tentative D call: TRBD1 (5 bases). Germline assignment: CDR1 MGHRA and CDR2 YSYEKL. The length of the CDR3 is 17 residues. V was pared by 0 bases and J by 4 bases, with 16 bases between. The CDR3 loop is CASSQESDIMLGNTIYF. In DNA, the CDR3 is TGCGCCAGCAGCCAAGAATCGGACATCATGCTCGGAAACACCATATATTTT.

V gene TRBV6-4 combines with J gene TRBJ1-2; tentatively, D is TRBD1 (6 bases). Trimming removed 5 bases from V and 6 bases from J, with 19 bases in between. Germline CDR1 reads MRHNA; CDR2 reads SNTAGT. The CDR3 is 15 residues long. CDR3 in amino acids: CASSPRGGAVHGYTF. The CDR3 DNA sequence: TGTGCCAGCAGTCCCCGCGGGGGCGCGGTCCATGGCTACACCTTC.